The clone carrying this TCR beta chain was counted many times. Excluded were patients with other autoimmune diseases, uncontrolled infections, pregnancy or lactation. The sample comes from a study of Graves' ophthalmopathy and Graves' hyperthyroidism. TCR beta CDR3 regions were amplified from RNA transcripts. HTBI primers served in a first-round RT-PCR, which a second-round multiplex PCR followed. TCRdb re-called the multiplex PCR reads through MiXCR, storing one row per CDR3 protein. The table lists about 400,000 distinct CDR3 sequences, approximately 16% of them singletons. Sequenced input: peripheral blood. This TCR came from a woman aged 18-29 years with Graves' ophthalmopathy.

In nucleotides, the CDR3 is TGCGCCAGCAGCCTCCGGACAGGGGGGTCGGTAGAGACCCAGTACTTC. As protein: CASSLRTGGSVETQYF. V and J are TRBV4-1 and TRBJ2-5; 10 bases align to TRBD1. The CDR3 runs to 16 residues. J was trimmed by 4 bases and V by 4 bases; bases with no gene match: 9. CDR1 and CDR2 (germline): MGHRA, YSYEKL.